What follows are 10 T cell receptor beta chains derived from one specimen sequenced in a study of cytotoxic CD8 clonotypes in ibrutinib-treated CLL. Only in-frame clones appear in the TCRdb table, and some are missing; sequencing was by immunoSEQ multiplex PCR. In the table there are 130,000 or so clones, over 60% of which are singletons. The sample in question was PBMCs, obtained after 12 months of ibrutinib treatment. These receptors came from a human donor with chronic lymphocytic leukemia.

This chain uses TRBV7-6 with TRBJ2-3, with D hard to call. The germline V and J ends were trimmed by 5 bases and 6 bases, with 12 bases remaining between them. The CDR3 length is 13 residues. Germline assignment: CDR1 SGHVS and CDR2 FNYEAQ. The CDR3 protein is CASSTKLGDTQYF. CDR3 coding DNA: TGTGCCAGCAGCACCAAATTGGGGGATACGCAGTATTTT.

The chain couples TRBV2 to TRBJ2-7; TRBD2 aligns across 12 bases. The trim removed 8 bases at V and 5 bases at J, leaving 4 bases unmatched. Germline assignment: CDR1 SNHLY and CDR2 FYNNEI. The CDR3 covers 13 residues. CDR3 sequence: CASRLAGVNEQYF. CDR3 DNA sequence: TGTGCCAGCCGACTAGCGGGAGTCAACGAGCAGTACTTC.

This clone turned up a few times. The chain is built from TRBV19 and TRBJ2-2, with D perhaps matching TRBD2 (5 bases). V was clipped by 8 bases and J by 4 bases, with 11 bases between them. Germline V gene data show CDR1 as LNHDA and CDR2 as SQIVND (reference sequence). CDR3 length equals 13 residues. The CDR3 region is CASEGRLTGELFF. The CDR3 DNA sequence: TGTGCCAGTGAGGGCAGACTCACCGGGGAGCTGTTTTTT.

The chain carries TRBV28 and TRBJ2-5, with D maybe TRBD1 (5 bases). Germline V gene lookup returns CDR1 MDHEN and CDR2 SYDVKM. V was clipped by 1 base and J by 5 bases, with 11 bases between them. The CDR3 is made up of 14 amino acids. The CDR3 DNA sequence: TGTGCCAGCAGTTTATTCCAGGGTGGGGAGACCCAGTACTTC. Amino acid sequence: CASSLFQGGETQYF.

The gene calls are TRBV7-6 and TRBJ2-5, with D uncertain. Deletions cut 3 bases from V and 5 bases from J, with 10 bases between. Germline V lookup: CDR1 SGHVS, CDR2 FNYEAQ. There are 13 residues in the CDR3. The CDR3 bases are TGTGCCAGCAGCTTTGCGGCATTGGAGACCCAGTACTTC. Protein: CASSFAALETQYF.

The chain couples TRBV7-6 to TRBJ2-3, with 10 bases identical to TRBD1. Per the germline V gene, CDR1 is SGHVS and CDR2 is FNYEAQ. Unmatched junction bases numbered 9, after V lost 6 bases and J lost 3 bases. The CDR3 extends over 16 amino acids. The CDR3 nucleotides read TGTGCCAGCAGTGTCACTCCGGGACAGGGGACAGATACGCAGTATTTT. This gives the protein CASSVTPGQGTDTQYF. The full variable domain, completed using reference TRBV7-6 and TRBJ2-3, is GAGVSQSPRYKVTKRGQDVALRCDPISGHVSLYWYRQALGQGPEFLTYFNYEAQQDKSGLPNDRFSAERPEGSISTLTIQRTEQRDSAMYRCASSVTPGQGTDTQYFGPGTRLTVL.

This clone was detected a few times. V is TRBV19 and J is TRBJ1-2; the D gene is possibly TRBD1 (5 bases). The V end lost 6 bases, the J end lost 7 bases, and 9 bases lay between the germline ends. The length of the CDR3 is 11 residues. The germline V gene has CDR1 LNHDA and CDR2 SQIVND (reference sequence). The CDR3: CASRWGSGYTF. In DNA form, the CDR3 reads TGTGCCAGTAGATGGGGCAGTGGCTACACCTTC.

This sequence joins TRBV19 and TRBJ2-3; TRBD2 aligns across 14 bases. J gave up 2 bases and V 6 bases, and 4 bases lay outside the gene matches. The length of the CDR3 is 16 residues. Germline lookup yields CDR1 LNHDA and CDR2 SQIVND (reference sequence). The CDR3 DNA is TGTGCCAGTAGGAGGACTAGCGGGAGGACCACAGATACGCAGTATTTT. Translated: CASRRTSGRTTDTQYF. Filled out from reference TRBV19 and TRBJ2-3, the complete variable domain reads DGGITQSPKYLFRKEGQNVTLSCEQNLNHDAMYWYRQDPGQGLRLIYYSQIVNDFQKGDIAEGYSVSREKKESFPLTVTSAQKNPTAFYLCASRRTSGRTTDTQYFGPGTRLTVL.

The J gene is TRBJ2-5, the V gene TRBV5-8; no firm D call. V lost 6 bases and J lost 2, with 11 bases in between. Germline lookup yields CDR1 SGHTS and CDR2 YDEGEE. The CDR3 length is 13 residues. The CDR3 bases are TGTGCCAGCACGGCCAGCACACAAGAGACCCAGTACTTC. Its protein is CASTASTQETQYF.

This clone has just one count. This chain links TRBV2 with TRBJ1-4; 7 bases are a match to TRBD1. Germline assignment: CDR1 SNHLY and CDR2 FYNNEI. After removal of 0 bases from V and 6 bases from J, the junction contained 7 bases not matched to a gene. This CDR3 spans 16 amino acids. The CDR3 region is CASSEAAGQVYEKLFF. CDR3 DNA: TGTGCCAGCAGTGAAGCGGCAGGACAGGTTTATGAAAAACTGTTTTTT.